Each of the 24 T cell receptor beta chains below was sequenced from the same sample in a study of T cell repertoires in ileal Crohn's disease. Time point in this sample: inflamed ileum from the surgical specimen. Only in-frame clones appear in the TCRdb table, and some are missing; sequencing was by immunoSEQ multiplex PCR. The sample includes several thousand clones, around 85% seen only once; the top ten take approximately 10%. What was sequenced was ileal tissue. The receptors originated from an adult with Crohn's disease.

This chain joins TRBV30 and TRBJ1-5, with TRBD1 matching 7 bases. V dropped 1 base and J dropped 7; count of bases not matched to a gene: 7. Germline CDR1 and CDR2: GTSNPN and SVGIG (reference sequence). CDR3 length equals 14 residues. In nucleotides, the CDR3 is TGTGCCTGGAGTGGAGGACAGGAGGGGCAGCCCCAGCATTTT. Translated: CAWSGGQEGQPQHF.

The CDR3 nucleotides are TGTGCCAGCAGCACGCCGGGACTAGAGCAGTTCTTC. It codes for CASSTPGLEQFF. The chain employs TRBV7-2 and TRBJ2-1; 7 bases map to TRBD2. The length of the CDR3 is 12 residues. Germline CDR1 and CDR2: SGHTA and FQGNSA. Losses at the gene ends were 5 bases for V and 10 bases for J; bases not matched to a gene: 5.

This chain's CDR3 is CASSSGGTSGLNEQFF. DNA of the CDR3: TGCGCCAGCAGCTCCGGTGGGACTAGCGGACTCAATGAGCAGTTCTTC. The chain couples TRBV5-1 to TRBJ2-1, with TRBD2 matching over 11 bases. This CDR3 is 16 amino acids long. Trimming cost V 3 bases and J 6 bases; bases outside gene matches: 8. Germline V gene lookup returns CDR1 SGHRS and CDR2 YFSETQ.

This chain connects TRBV14 to TRBJ2-7; 7 bases fit TRBD1. The CDR3 extends over 15 amino acids. J gave up 3 bases and V 1 base, and 6 bases lay outside the gene matches. Germline CDR1 reads SGHDN; CDR2 reads FVKESK. CDR3 DNA: TGTGCCAGCAGCCAAGGACAGGGCCGGGGCTACGAGCAGTACTTC. Protein sequence: CASSQGQGRGYEQYF.

The chain has TRBV10-3 and TRBJ2-2; no clear D gene. CDR1 ENHRY and CDR2 SYGVKD come from the germline V gene. The CDR3 spans 14 residues. With 10 bases removed from V and 0 bases from J, the gap between germline ends came to 12 bases. The DNA of the CDR3 is TGTGCCACTCAAAAGTCAGCGAACACCGGGGAGCTGTTTTTT. This gives the protein CATQKSANTGELFF.

This chain connects TRBV7-3 to TRBJ2-2; tentatively, D is TRBD1 (6 bases). Germline assignment: CDR1 SGHTA and CDR2 FQGTGA. V was cut by 7 bases and J by 0 bases, with 9 bases left in between. The CDR3 covers 14 residues. In DNA form, the CDR3 reads TGTGCCAGCAAGCGGACAGCGAACACCGGGGAGCTGTTTTTT. It is translated as CASKRTANTGELFF.

This clone was found a few times. This rearrangement joins TRBV7-8 to TRBJ1-1; 10 bases match TRBD1. The CDR3 length is 12 residues. With V trimmed by 1 base and J by 10 bases, 0 bases remained unmatched. The V gene's germline CDR1 is SGHVS and CDR2 FQNEAQ. The CDR3 region is CASSLGDRGAFF. The CDR3 region has the DNA TGTGCCAGCAGCTTAGGGGACAGGGGAGCTTTCTTT.

The chain joins TRBV6-4 to TRBJ2-1; 12 bases agree with TRBD1. The V gene end was trimmed by 2 bases and the J gene end by 8 bases; junction bases not matched to a gene: 1. CDR3 length: 14 residues. Per germline, CDR1 MRHNA and CDR2 SNTAGT. The CDR3 coding sequence is TGTGCCAGCAGTGACGGGACAGGGGGCGATGAGCAGTTCTTC. Protein: CASSDGTGGDEQFF.

This clone is large. The chain links TRBV28 to TRBJ2-1, with D perhaps TRBD1 or TRBD2 (5 bases each). This CDR3 is 12 amino acids long. V was pared by 7 bases and J by 9 bases, with 13 bases between. Germline lookup yields CDR1 MDHEN and CDR2 SYDVKM. This CDR3 is CASNLPGPEQFF. The CDR3 DNA is TGTGCCAGCAACCTACCGGGGCCTGAGCAGTTCTTC.

CDR3 amino acids: CASSLGGGTLHF. CDR3 DNA: TGTGCCAGCAGCTTGGGAGGGGGAACCCTCCACTTT. The rearrangement uses TRBV5-4 and TRBJ1-6, with D possibly being TRBD1 (6 bases). The CDR3 has 12 residues. V lost 0 bases, J lost 14 bases, and 9 bases lay in between. Germline assignment: CDR1 SGHNT and CDR2 YYREEE (reference sequence).

The V and J genes are TRBV27 and TRBJ2-1, with TRBD2 matching 10 bases. The junction had 8 bases not matched to a gene; V was cut back by 5 bases and J by 4 bases. The CDR3 extends over 16 amino acids. From germline, CDR1 is MNHEY and CDR2 SMNVEV (reference sequence). CDR3 nucleotide sequence: TGTGCCAGCAGTGTCACTCTAGCGGGGGAGTACAATGAGCAGTTCTTC. Encoded protein: CASSVTLAGEYNEQFF.

This clone was observed a few times. This sequence joins TRBV11-3 and TRBJ2-2, with D hard to call. This CDR3 comprises 16 residues. Trimming pared 0 bases from V and 5 bases from J, leaving 13 bases between. In germline, CDR1 is SGHNT, CDR2 YENEEA. CDR3 bases: TGTGCCAGCAGCTTAGATGGTGGTGGGTTTACCGGGGAGCTGTTTTTT. Translating it yields CASSLDGGGFTGELFF.

The gene calls are TRBV6-4 and TRBJ1-1; no firm D call. The germline CDR1 and CDR2 sequences are MRHNA and SNTAGT. This CDR3 has 13 amino acids. With 6 bases removed from V and 0 bases from J, the gap between germline ends came to 8 bases. The CDR3, as DNA: TGTGCCAGCAGGGCCCAGGTGAACACTGAAGCTTTCTTT. Translated: CASRAQVNTEAFF.

J is TRBJ2-3 and V is TRBV9; D gene unclear. V lost 2 bases, J lost 4 bases, and 14 bases lay in between. Germline values: CDR1 SGDLS, CDR2 YYNGEE. This CDR3 has 15 amino acids. CDR3 bases: TGTGCCAGCAGCGTTTTAGGGCAATGGGCAGATACGCAGTATTTT. Amino acids: CASSVLGQWADTQYF.

The J gene is TRBJ2-7, the V gene TRBV14, with D hard to call. Trimming took off 8 bases at V and 3 bases at J, with 14 bases between the two ends. CDR1 SGHDN and CDR2 FVKESK come from the germline V gene. The CDR3 length is 13 residues. The CDR3: CASVRGEIYEQYF. Written as DNA, the CDR3 is TGTGCCAGCGTACGAGGAGAAATCTACGAGCAGTACTTC.

The chain carries TRBV29-1 and TRBJ1-1; tentatively, D is TRBD1 (6 bases). V lost 0 bases, J lost 1 base, and 15 bases lay in between. Germline V CDR1 and CDR2: SQVTM, ANQGSEA. The CDR3 extends over 16 amino acids. For the CDR3, the DNA is TGCAGCGTTGAAGAGGGGGGGGCGAGAAGGAACACTGAAGCTTTCTTT. Its protein product is CSVEEGGARRNTEAFF.

The chain has TRBV5-4 and TRBJ2-1, with TRBD2 as a possible D gene (6 bases). Trimming cost V 4 bases and J 5 bases, with 19 bases left between them. Germline CDR1 SGHNT, CDR2 YYREEE (reference sequence). The CDR3 runs to 16 residues. In nucleotides, the CDR3 is TGTGCCAGCAGCCTCTCCGGGACTTTAACTAACAATGAGCAGTTCTTC. It yields the protein CASSLSGTLTNNEQFF.

This chain joins TRBV19 and TRBJ1-6; D is unclear. The CDR3 length is 9 residues. V lost 10 bases and J lost 8, with 3 bases in between. The germline V gene has CDR1 LNHDA and CDR2 SQIVND (reference sequence). CDR3 sequence (DNA): TGTGCCAACCATTCACCCCTCCACTTT. Protein sequence: CANHSPLHF.

In regard to this clone: This sample includes further DNA sequences coding for the same CDR3. V is TRBV28 and J is TRBJ2-3; D unresolved. Trimming stripped 3 bases from V and 4 bases from J, with 20 bases between. The CDR3 extends over 17 amino acids. The V gene's germline CDR1 is MDHEN and CDR2 SYDVKM. CDR3 region: CASSLLGGGIGPDTQYF. The CDR3 nucleotides read TGTGCCAGCAGTTTGCTCGGTGGCGGTATTGGGCCAGATACGCAGTATTTT.

The genes are TRBV6-5 and TRBJ2-5, with a weak D call TRBD2 (6 bases). This CDR3 comprises 15 residues. The germline V gene encodes CDR1 MNHEY and CDR2 SVGAGI. The V end was cut by 2 bases, the J end by 4 bases, with 14 bases between. The CDR3 sequence is CASSYTAGTGETQYF. CDR3 coding DNA: TGTGCCAGCAGTTACACGGCGGGAACCGGAGAGACCCAGTACTTC.

The V gene is TRBV5-4, the J gene TRBJ1-1; D call uncertain. Germline values: CDR1 SGHNT, CDR2 YYREEE (reference sequence). The CDR3 runs 13 residues. V was shortened by 2 bases and J by 4 bases, with 9 bases between the two germline ends. CDR3 coding DNA: TGTGCCAGCAGCTTTCGAAGTTCCACTGAAGCTTTCTTT. It is translated as CASSFRSSTEAFF.

V and J are TRBV6-5 and TRBJ1-1; TRBD1 might be the D (6 bases). V was pared by 5 bases and J by 8 bases, with 15 bases between. The CDR3 spans 13 residues. CDR1 and CDR2 from the germline V gene are MNHEY and SVGAGI. The CDR3 DNA reads as TGTGCCAGCAGTCCGCAGGGGCGAGGAGAAGCTTTCTTT. Protein: CASSPQGRGEAFF.

The rearrangement uses TRBV4-2 and TRBJ1-1; D possibly corresponds to TRBD1 (6 bases). Deletions cut 4 bases from V and 1 base from J, with 13 bases between. Germline values: CDR1 LGHNA, CDR2 YNFKEQ. The CDR3 is 15 amino acids. CDR3 in amino acids: CASSPHPGQNTEAFF. The CDR3 DNA reads TGTGCCAGCAGCCCCCACCCGGGACAGAACACTGAAGCTTTCTTT.

The chain couples TRBV13 to TRBJ1-6, with 8 bases identical to TRBD1. The CDR3 consists of 16 residues. Germline V gene lookup returns CDR1 PRHDT and CDR2 FYEKMQ (reference sequence). The V and J ends lost 7 bases and 5 bases, in that order; junction bases with no gene match: 10. In DNA form, the CDR3 reads TGTGCCAGCACCCTACGGACAGGGCAAAATAATTCACCCCTCCACTTT. Translated: CASTLRTGQNNSPLHF.